A selection of T cell receptor beta chains follows, all from one sample in a study of tissue T cells after allogeneic stem cell transplantation. Sequenced by immunoSEQ multiplex PCR; TCRdb stores in-frame clones only, minus some. This table holds fewer than 30,000 clones, 65% to 90% found once. Source: blood, taken before transplantation. These receptors all stem from a woman aged 18-49 years who later had graft-versus-host disease after an allogeneic stem cell transplant. Each CDR3 is given with its conserved first and last residue. D genes are given only for firm matches. Clone size is not always given. Where it is, it says once, few, many or a class for expanded clones.

-,-,TRBJ2-5,TRBV28,14,TGTGCCAGCACAACAAGGGGCTCGTGGGAGACCCAGTACTTC,CASTTRGSWETQYF
-,-,TRBJ1-5,TRBV7-6,14,TGTGCCAGCAGCTTAGTGGCAGGGAATCAGCCCCAGCATTTT,CASSLVAGNQPQHF
few,-,TRBJ2-1,TRBV30,16,TGTGCCTGGAGTGTAAAAGGGCGCTACTCCCACAATGAGCAGTTCTTC,CAWSVKGRYSHNEQFF
-,-,TRBJ2-7,TRBV11-2,13,TGTGCCAGCAGCTTAGATGCGGCCTACGAGCAGTACTTC,CASSLDAAYEQYF
-,TRBD1,TRBJ1-4,TRBV9,17,TGTGCCAGCAGCGAAACTACGACGGGACAGGGGAACGAAAAACTGTTTTTT,CASSETTTGQGNEKLFF
-,TRBD2,TRBJ2-1,TRBV13,18,TGTGCCAGCAGCTCAACGCACACCGGGACTAGCGGGGAGAATGAGCAGTTCTTC,CASSSTHTGTSGENEQFF
-,TRBD2,TRBJ2-1,TRBV14,16,TGTGCCAGCAGCCAGCCCCTAGCGGGAGCTTCTTATGAGCAGTTCTTC,CASSQPLAGASYEQFF
-,-,TRBJ2-1,TRBV7-9,18,TGTGCCAGCAGCTTAGACTTCGTGTGGGAGAGCCCCCACAATGAGCAGTTCTTC,CASSLDFVWESPHNEQFF
-,TRBD1,TRBJ1-5,TRBV24-1,15,TGTGCCACCAGTGATAGGGACAGGGGCCATCAGCCCCAGCATTTT,CATSDRDRGHQPQHF
-,-,TRBJ1-1,TRBV27,10,TGTGGGGGGCAAAACACTGAAGCTTTCTTT,CGGQNTEAFF
-,-,TRBJ2-1,TRBV2,11,TGTGCCAGCAGTGAGAGGGGGGAGCAGTTCTTC,CASSERGEQFF
-,-,TRBJ1-1,TRBV28,14,TGTGCCAGCAGTTCATCTCAGGGGAACACTGAAGCTTTCTTT,CASSSSQGNTEAFF
-,TRBD1,TRBJ1-1,TRBV6-2/TRBV6-3,16,TGTGCCAGCAGTAAGTCGGGGACAGGGCGGGACACTGAAGCTTTCTTT,CASSKSGTGRDTEAFF
-,-,TRBJ1-1,TRBV7-9,13,TGTGCCAGCAGCCCAGGGATAGGCACTGAAGCTTTCTTT,CASSPGIGTEAFF
-,-,TRBJ2-1,TRBV4-3,16,TGCGCCAGCAGCCCCGCAGGGGTTAGGAGCTTGAATGAGCAGTTCTTC,CASSPAGVRSLNEQFF
-,-,TRBJ1-6,TRBV2,16,TGTGCCAGCAGTGAAGAGTGGGGTGCGGATAATTCACCCCTCCACTTT,CASSEEWGADNSPLHF
-,-,TRBJ1-4,TRBV20-1,13,TGCAGTGCTAGTAAAGCAACTAATGAAAAACTGTTTTTT,CSASKATNEKLFF
-,-,TRBJ1-1,TRBV7-2,14,TGTGCCAGCAGCTTAGCAGGGGGGAACACTGAAGCTTTCTTT,CASSLAGGNTEAFF
-,TRBD2,TRBJ2-6,TRBV30,18,TGTGCCTGGAGTGGGTTCGGAGGCCGGGGGGCTGGGGCCAACGTCCTGACTTTC,CAWSGFGGRGAGANVLTF
-,-,TRBJ1-1,TRBV18,17,TGTGCCAGCTCCCCCCCGGGTGCGATGGGGCCGGAGACTGAAGCTTTCTTT,CASSPPGAMGPETEAFF
-,TRBD2,TRBJ2-7,TRBV20-1,15,TGCAGTGCTAGTTCGGTGGGACTAGCGGGAGCCGAGCAGTACTTC,CSASSVGLAGAEQYF
once,TRBD2,TRBJ2-7,TRBV27,16,TGTGCCAGCAGTTTATCGTACACTAGCGGGCGTTACGAGCAGTACTTC,CASSLSYTSGRYEQYF
-,TRBD1,TRBJ1-4,TRBV5-6,15,TGTGCCAGCAGCTTACAGGGGGCGAATAATGAAAAACTGTTTTTT,CASSLQGANNEKLFF
-,TRBD1,TRBJ2-1,TRBV20-1,12,TGCAGTGCTAGTAGACAGGGTAATGAGCAGTTCTTC,CSASRQGNEQFF
-,-,TRBJ1-5,TRBV6-2/TRBV6-3,14,TGTGCCAGCAGTTACTCCCCTGAGAATCAGCCCCAGCATTTT,CASSYSPENQPQHF
-,-,TRBJ1-1,TRBV2,15,TGTGCCAGCAGCCCGGGCAGCTTCATGAACACTGAAGCTTTCTTT,CASSPGSFMNTEAFF
-,-,TRBJ2-3,TRBV18,12,TGTGCCAGCTCAGCGCCGACCGGGGCGCAGTATTTT,CASSAPTGAQYF
few,-,TRBJ1-2,TRBV19,13,TGTGCCAGTAGTATGTACACCAACTATGGCTACACCTTC,CASSMYTNYGYTF
-,-,TRBJ2-3,TRBV6-5,15,TGTGCCAGCAGTTACTCAAGGGCCGGAGCAGATACGCAGTATTTT,CASSYSRAGADTQYF
-,-,TRBJ1-1,TRBV5-5,16,TGTGCCAGCAGCTTGATCGGATGGGGGGGAAACACTGAAGCTTTCTTT,CASSLIGWGGNTEAFF
-,-,TRBJ2-7,TRBV9,14,TGTGCCAGCAGCGCGACTTTGAGCTCCTACGAGCAGTACTTC,CASSATLSSYEQYF
-,TRBD2,TRBJ2-5,TRBV19,13,TGTGCCACCCAGACTAGCGGGAGAGAGACCCAGTACTTC,CATQTSGRETQYF
-,-,TRBJ2-7,TRBV10-2,11,TGCGCCAGCAGTGATAGCTACGAGCAGTACTTC,CASSDSYEQYF
-,TRBD1,TRBJ1-2,TRBV5-6,15,TGTGCCAGCAGCTCCGCAAGACAGGGAAGTTATGGCTACACCTTC,CASSSARQGSYGYTF
-,-,TRBJ2-7,TRBV3-1/TRBV3-2,13,TGTGCCAGCAGCCAAGGACAGTACTACGAGCAGTACTTC,CASSQGQYYEQYF
-,-,TRBJ2-1,TRBV18,14,TGTGCCAGCTCACATGGCCGGGGCCACAATGAGCAGTTCTTC,CASSHGRGHNEQFF
-,TRBD2,TRBJ2-1,TRBV4-1,15,TGCGCCAGCAGCCAACTAGCGGGAGCGGGCAATGAGCAGTTCTTC,CASSQLAGAGNEQFF
-,TRBD1,TRBJ1-2,TRBV6-2/TRBV6-3,15,TGTGCCAGCAGTTATAACCCGGACAGGGACTATGGCTACACCTTC,CASSYNPDRDYGYTF
once,TRBD2,TRBJ2-3,TRBV28,16,TGTGCTTCGCTACCGCTAGCGGGGCCCTTCACAGATACGCAGTATTTT,CASLPLAGPFTDTQYF
-,-,TRBJ2-7,TRBV29-1,14,TGCAGCGTTGGAGGGGACACAAGCTCCTACGAGCAGTACTTC,CSVGGDTSSYEQYF
-,-,TRBJ2-7,TRBV5-1,17,TGCGCCAGCAGCTTGGCCGGGACTCCTGGTTTGCAGAAAGAGCAGTACTTC,CASSLAGTPGLQKEQYF
few,-,TRBJ2-5,TRBV21-1,14,TGTGCCTGCGGGACAGGGGCCGACCAAGAGACCCAGTACTTC,CACGTGADQETQYF
few,-,TRBJ2-4,TRBV7-2,13,TGTGCCAGCAGCTCAATGCATCGGGACATTCAGTACTTC,CASSSMHRDIQYF
-,-,TRBJ1-6,TRBV28,14,TGTGCCAGCAGAGGCGGGTCGGGGGATTCACCCCTCCACTTT,CASRGGSGDSPLHF
-,-,TRBJ1-2,TRBV6-5,13,TGTGCCAGCAGTCGTACCGTTCCGGATGGCTACACCTTC,CASSRTVPDGYTF
once,-,TRBJ2-1,TRBV29-1,13,TGCAGCGCTAGAGAGGCGGGAATCAGTGAGCAGTTCTTC,CSAREAGISEQFF
once,TRBD1,TRBJ2-4,TRBV6-5,14,TGTGCCAGCAGTTACGGTACAGGGGAAAACATTCAGTACTTC,CASSYGTGENIQYF
-,-,TRBJ1-1,TRBV5-5,12,TGTGCCAGCAGCTTGGGGCAGCCTGAAGCTTTCTTT,CASSLGQPEAFF